Sequencing of this T cell receptor beta chain was carried out in a study of cytomegalovirus exposure and HLA in healthy donors. A word on this clone: Antigen unknown.

The primer mix had 60 Vbeta and 13 Jbeta primers. Generated by immunoSEQ multiplex PCR, the TCRdb table keeps only in-frame clones and is missing some. Found here are around 180,000 clones, around nine tenths of them singletons; the top ten hold approximately 1.7%. The CDR3 runs to 18 residues. Trimming pared 0 bases from V and 0 bases from J, leaving 18 bases between. Germline V gene lookup returns CDR1 SGDLS and CDR2 YYNGEE. Whole-study findings and limits: Later analysis revealed greater clonal expansion in HLA-associated TCR beta chains than in equally common others. There were 150 or so TCR beta chains listed as cytomegalovirus-associated.

The sample was PBMCs. The gene calls are TRBV9 and TRBJ1-1; weak D call: TRBD1 (5 bases). This TCR came from a young woman in good health and CMV-seronegative. The CDR3 DNA is TGTGCCAGCAGCGTAGAGGGCAGGGCAGCCTCCGTGAACACTGAAGCTTTCTTT. The encoded protein is CASSVEGRAASVNTEAFF.